This TCR beta chain was obtained from a study of T-cell reconstitution after alpha-beta-depleted transplantation in children. Findings and caveats of the study: Fresh T-cell production supplied most of the T-cell counts and diversity seen one year after transplant. TCRbeta diversity was high at day 60 in some patients (a result of surviving recipient T cells and thymic progenitors).

Preparation of the TCRbeta library was carried out with unique molecular identifiers. TCRdb reprocessed the PCR reads with MiXCR, giving one entry per CDR3 protein. The table lists over 100,000 distinct CDR3 sequences, 4.5% to 7.5% of them singletons. This clonotype was seen repeatedly, ten times or more. Its antigen is unidentified. Germline V gene sequence: CDR1 MNHEY, CDR2 SVGAGI. Trimming left V 8 bases short and J 4 bases short, with 18 bases between. This CDR3 is 14 amino acids long. The sequence was collected from a female patient aged 2-15 years who had a stem cell transplant for Fanconi anemia, so the T cells may come from the graft donor. The chain joins TRBV6-5 to TRBJ2-7; D remains unclear. The material sequenced was PBMCs, mostly from graft donor cells, taken 60 days after TCRalphabeta/CD19-depleted stem cell transplant. The CDR3 nucleotides read TGTGCCAGCCTCGAAAGAGGTTCCTTGTACGAGCAGTACTTC. As protein: CASLERGSLYEQYF.